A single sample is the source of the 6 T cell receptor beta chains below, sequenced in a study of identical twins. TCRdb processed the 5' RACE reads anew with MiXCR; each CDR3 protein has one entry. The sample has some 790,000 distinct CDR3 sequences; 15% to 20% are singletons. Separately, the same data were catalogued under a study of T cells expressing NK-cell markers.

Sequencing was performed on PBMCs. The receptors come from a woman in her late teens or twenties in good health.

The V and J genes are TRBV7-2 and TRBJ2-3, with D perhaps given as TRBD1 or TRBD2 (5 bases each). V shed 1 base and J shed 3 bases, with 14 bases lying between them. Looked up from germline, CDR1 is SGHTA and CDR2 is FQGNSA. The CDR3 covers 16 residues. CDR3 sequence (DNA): TGTGCCAGCAGCTTAGGATTAACTAGGGGTACAGATACGCAGTATTTT. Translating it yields CASSLGLTRGTDTQYF.

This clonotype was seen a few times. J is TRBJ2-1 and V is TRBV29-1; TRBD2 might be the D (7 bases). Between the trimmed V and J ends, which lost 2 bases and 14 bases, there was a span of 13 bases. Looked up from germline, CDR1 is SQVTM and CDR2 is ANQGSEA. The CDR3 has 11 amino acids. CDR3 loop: CSVENREGKFF. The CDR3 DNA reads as TGCAGCGTTGAAAACAGGGAGGGCAAGTTCTTC.

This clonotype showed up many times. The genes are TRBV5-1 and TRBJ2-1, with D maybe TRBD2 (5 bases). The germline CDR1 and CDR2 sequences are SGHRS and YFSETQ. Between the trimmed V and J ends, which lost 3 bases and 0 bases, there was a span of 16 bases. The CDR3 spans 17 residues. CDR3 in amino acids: CASSWILGGLSYNEQFF. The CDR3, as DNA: TGCGCCAGCAGCTGGATCCTTGGAGGACTCTCCTACAATGAGCAGTTCTTC. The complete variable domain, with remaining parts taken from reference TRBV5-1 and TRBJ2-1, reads KAGVTQTPRYLIKTRGQQVTLSCSPISGHRSVSWYQQTPGQGLQFLFEYFSETQRNKGNFPGRFSGRQFSNSRSEMNVSTLELGDSALYLCASSWILGGLSYNEQFFGPGTRLTVL.

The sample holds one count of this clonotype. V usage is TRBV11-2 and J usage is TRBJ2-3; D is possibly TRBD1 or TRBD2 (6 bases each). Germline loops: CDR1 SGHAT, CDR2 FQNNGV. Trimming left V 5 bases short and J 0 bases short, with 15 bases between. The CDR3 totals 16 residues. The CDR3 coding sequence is TGTGCCAGCAGCCTCCACGGGGGCACTAGCACAGATACGCAGTATTTT. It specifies CASSLHGGTSTDTQYF.

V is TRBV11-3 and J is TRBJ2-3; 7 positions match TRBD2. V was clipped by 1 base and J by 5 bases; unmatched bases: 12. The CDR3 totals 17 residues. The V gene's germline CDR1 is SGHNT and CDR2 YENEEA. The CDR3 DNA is TGTGCCAGCAGCTTAGCCCCGACAGCGGGAATCCAAGATACGCAGTATTTT. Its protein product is CASSLAPTAGIQDTQYF.

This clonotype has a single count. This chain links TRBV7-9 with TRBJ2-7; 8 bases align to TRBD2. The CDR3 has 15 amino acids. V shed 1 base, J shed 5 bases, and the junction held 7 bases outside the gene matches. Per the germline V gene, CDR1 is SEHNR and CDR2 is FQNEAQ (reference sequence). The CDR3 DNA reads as TGTGCCAGCAGCTTAGACACGGGGGGGCCGGACGAGCAGTACTTC. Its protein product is CASSLDTGGPDEQYF.